Detailed here is one T cell receptor (beta chain). PCR primers comprised 60 Vbeta and 13 Jbeta primers. Profiling relied on immunoSEQ multiplex PCR, and the TCRdb table lists in-frame clones only, not all of them. The data hold 100,000 or so clones, with around 80% observed a single time. The entry originates in a study of cytomegalovirus exposure and HLA in healthy donors. Losses at the gene ends were 4 bases for V and 3 bases for J; bases not matched to a gene: 12. Germline V lookup: CDR1 SEHNR, CDR2 FQNEAQ (reference sequence). This CDR3 comprises 17 residues. The receptor was derived from a middle-aged man in good health and CMV-seropositive. The sample consisted of PBMCs. The genes are TRBV7-9 and TRBJ2-5; 9 bases line up with TRBD1. The CDR3 coding sequence is TGTGCCAGCAGCTCCCCCCCGGGACAGGGACATAAAGAGACCCAGTACTTC. It is translated as CASSSPPGQGHKETQYF.